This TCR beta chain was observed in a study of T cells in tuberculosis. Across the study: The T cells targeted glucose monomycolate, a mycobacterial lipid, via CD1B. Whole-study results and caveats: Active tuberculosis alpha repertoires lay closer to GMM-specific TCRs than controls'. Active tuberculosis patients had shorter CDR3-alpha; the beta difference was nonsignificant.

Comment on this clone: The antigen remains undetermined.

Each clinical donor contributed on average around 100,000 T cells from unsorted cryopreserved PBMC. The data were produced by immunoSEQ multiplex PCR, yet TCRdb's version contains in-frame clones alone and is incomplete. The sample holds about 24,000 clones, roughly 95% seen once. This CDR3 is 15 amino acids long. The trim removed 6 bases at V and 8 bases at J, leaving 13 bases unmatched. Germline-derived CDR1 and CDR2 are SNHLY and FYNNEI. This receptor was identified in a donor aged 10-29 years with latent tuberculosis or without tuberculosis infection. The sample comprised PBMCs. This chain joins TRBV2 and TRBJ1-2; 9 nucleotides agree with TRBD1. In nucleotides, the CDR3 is TGTGCCAGCAGGGGATTCTCGGACAGGGGAAAGGGCTACACCTTC. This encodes CASRGFSDRGKGYTF.